The clone carrying this T cell receptor beta chain was seen a handful of times. Its antigen is undetermined. This specimen belongs to a study of CD8 T cells in ankylosing spondylitis. The germline V gene encodes CDR1 LGHDT and CDR2 YNNKEL (reference sequence). The CDR3 spans 15 residues. Germline trimming cut 2 bases from V and 10 bases from J; bases unmatched to any gene: 7. Study observations and caveats: Existing reports had already noted some motif variants in reactive arthritis synovial fluid and blood. Relatively scarce in peripheral blood, disease-linked clones were CD8+.

Each CDR3 protein gets one entry after TCRdb re-called the 5' RACE reads with MiXCR. The repertoire holds about 130,000 distinct CDR3 sequences, about a tenth seen once, with 2.5% to 3.5% in the top ten. The clonotype originates from a male donor with ankylosing spondylitis or in good health (not recorded which). The source material was blood, either unsorted or a sorted T cell fraction (not recorded which). V and J are TRBV3-1 and TRBJ1-6; 8 positions match TRBD1. CDR3 protein: CASSQFPGGSSPLHF. The DNA for the CDR3 is TGTGCCAGCAGCCAATTTCCAGGGGGCAGCTCACCCCTCCACTTT.